This entry lists 5 T cell receptor beta chains sequenced from one sample in a study of cytomegalovirus exposure and HLA in healthy donors (dated by TCRdb to 2016 to 2017). The library was prepared using the immunoSEQ multiplex PCR assay. A mixture of 60 forward primers for TCR Vbeta segments and 13 reverse primers for TCR Jbeta segments was used in the multiplex PCR. TCRdb took this table from immuneACCESS and kept in-frame rearrangements with V and J called. Such tables lack part of the clones; where checked against another copy, unresolved V genes explain under half of the gap, and the rest is unexplained. The sample table lists around 64,000 clones, around 61% of them with a count of one. The ten largest make up about 3% of the sample. The sequenced sample consisted of PBMCs. These receptors were taken from a woman aged 50 to 65 in good health and CMV-seronegative.

The chain's CDR3 is CSVGLAGGPRGTDTQYF. CDR3 bases: TGCAGCGTAGGACTAGCGGGAGGCCCTAGAGGCACAGATACGCAGTATTTT. The chain recombines TRBV29-1 with TRBJ2-3, with 14 positions matching TRBD2. J gave up 1 base and V 6 bases, and 9 bases lay outside the gene matches. The germline gives CDR1 SQVTM, CDR2 ANQGSEA. The CDR3 consists of 17 residues.

This clone was counted only a few times. J is TRBJ2-1 and V is TRBV2, with 12 bases aligning to TRBD2. The CDR3 has 17 amino acids. J was trimmed by 8 bases and V by 6 bases; bases with no gene match: 14. Germline assignment: CDR1 SNHLY and CDR2 FYNNEI. CDR3 in amino acids: CASRPGLAGREGDEQFF. Written as DNA, the CDR3 is TGTGCCAGCAGGCCTGGACTAGCGGGACGTGAGGGGGATGAGCAGTTCTTC.

The chain recombines TRBV2 with TRBJ2-2; D remains unclear. This CDR3 has 11 amino acids. V was shortened by 7 bases and J by 7 bases, with 7 bases between the two germline ends. Germline CDR1 and CDR2: SNHLY and FYNNEI. The CDR3 reads CASNPGGELFF. The CDR3 coding sequence is TGTGCCAGCAATCCAGGCGGGGAGCTGTTTTTT.

This clone appeared once. Other nucleotide sequences from this sample produce the same CDR3. V and J are TRBV5-4 and TRBJ2-1, with D perhaps matching TRBD2 (7 bases). Trimming shortened V by 4 bases and J by 10 bases, and 15 bases separated the two germline ends. CDR1 SGHNT and CDR2 YYREEE come from the germline V gene (reference sequence). The CDR3 runs 13 residues. The CDR3 here is CASSPRGGGEQFF. Written as DNA, the CDR3 is TGTGCCAGCAGCCCAAGGGGGGGCGGGGAGCAGTTCTTC.

The genes are TRBV27 and TRBJ1-1; 7 bases are a match to TRBD1. Germline V gene lookup returns CDR1 MNHEY and CDR2 SMNVEV (reference sequence). CDR3 length: 16 amino acids. The trim removed 5 bases at V and 1 base at J, leaving 10 bases unmatched. CDR3 DNA: TGTGCCAGCAGTCCCCCGACCTGGGACAGGAACACTGAAGCTTTCTTT. As protein: CASSPPTWDRNTEAFF.